This record looks at one T cell receptor beta chain sequence and its context. Germline-derived CDR1 and CDR2 are SGHKS and YYEKEE (reference sequence). The length of the CDR3 is 18 residues. J gave up 0 bases and V 3 bases, and 4 bases lay outside the gene matches. The data stem from a study of identical twins. MiXCR, run by TCRdb on the 5' RACE reads, gives a single entry per CDR3 protein. The data contain over 250,000 distinct CDR3 sequences, 8% to 9.5% of them singletons. The sample was also reused in another study, on yellow fever vaccine responses in identical twins.

The sample comprised CD8+ T cells sorted from blood. V gene TRBV5-5 combines with J gene TRBJ2-6, with 12 bases matching TRBD1. This TCR was sampled from a woman between 18 and 29 years old in good health. The CDR3 sequence is CASSWGDRGLSGANVLTF. The CDR3 DNA sequence: TGTGCCAGCAGCTGGGGGGACAGGGGGCTCTCTGGGGCCAACGTCCTGACTTTC. Full variable domain (missing parts from reference TRBV5-5 and TRBJ2-6): DAGVTQSPTHLIKTRGQQVTLRCSPISGHKSVSWYQQVLGQGPQFIFQYYEKEERGRGNFPDRFSARQFPNYSSELNVNALLLGDSALYLCASSWGDRGLSGANVLTFGAGSRLTVL.